The rows below give T cell receptor beta chains drawn from one sample of a study of neoadjuvant anti-PD-1 for oral cavity cancer. TCRdb's table, derived via immunoSEQ multiplex PCR, lists solely in-frame clones and lacks some. This sample has 12,000 to 15,000 clones, with roughly two thirds found just once. This specimen was PBMCs, taken before nivolumab (anti-PD-1) treatment. The receptors derive from a person between 40 and 85 years old with oral cavity squamous cell carcinoma. The CDR3 runs from the conserved cysteine through the conserved F or W. D genes are given only for firm matches. The size of a clone is reported for some rows only, either as once, few or many, or as a class for expanded clones.

TRBV20-1	NA	NA	TRBJ2-3	CSHRATDTQYF	TGCAGCCACAGAGCCACAGATACGCAGTATTTT
TRBV9	NA	TRBD1	TRBJ1-1	CASSAGDRAGTEAFF	TGTGCCAGCAGCGCCGGGGACAGGGCGGGCACTGAAGCTTTCTTT
TRBV2	NA	NA	TRBJ2-2	CASRFGGSNTGELFF	TGTGCCAGCAGGTTCGGGGGCTCGAACACCGGGGAGCTGTTTTTT
TRBV5-4	once	NA	TRBJ1-2	CASTVGGTSYGYTF	TGTGCCAGCACCGTAGGGGGGACGAGCTATGGCTACACCTTC
TRBV27	few	NA	TRBJ2-7	CASSLTESYEQYF	TGTGCCAGCAGTTTAACGGAATCGTACGAGCAGTACTTC
TRBV7-2	NA	NA	TRBJ2-7	CASSRESYEQYF	TGTGCCAGCAGCCGGGAGTCCTACGAGCAGTACTTC
TRBV10-1	few	NA	TRBJ1-1	CASSDGGTVTEAFF	TGCGCCAGCAGTGACGGGGGTACGGTCACTGAAGCTTTCTTT
TRBV6-5	NA	TRBD1	TRBJ1-4	CASSSGQVAAEKLFF	TGTGCCAGCAGTTCGGGACAGGTAGCGGCTGAAAAACTGTTTTTT
TRBV30	NA	NA	TRBJ2-7	CAWSVRQAGNYEQYF	TGTGCCTGGAGTGTAAGGCAGGCGGGCAACTACGAGCAGTACTTC
TRBV19	few	NA	TRBJ1-1	CASKVQGTNTEAFF	TGTGCCAGTAAGGTGCAGGGAACAAACACTGAAGCTTTCTTT
TRBV27	NA	TRBD1	TRBJ1-4	CASSLPPNRGRVEKLFF	TGTGCCAGCAGTTTACCCCCCAACAGGGGGCGGGTTGAAAAACTGTTTTTT
TRBV4-1	NA	TRBD1	TRBJ1-4	CASSPWDRHNEKLFF	TGCGCCAGCAGCCCCTGGGACAGACATAATGAAAAACTGTTTTTT
TRBV11-2	NA	TRBD2	TRBJ2-7	CASSLGLAGYEQYF	TGTGCCAGCAGCTTAGGACTAGCGGGATACGAGCAGTACTTC
TRBV28	NA	NA	TRBJ2-7	CASSFHLADLSYEQYF	TGTGCCAGCAGTTTTCACTTAGCGGACCTCTCCTACGAGCAGTACTTC
TRBV19	NA	NA	TRBJ2-1	CASSIGGGDEQFF	TGTGCCAGTAGTATAGGGGGTGGGGATGAGCAGTTCTTC
TRBV2	NA	TRBD1	TRBJ2-3	CASSEPWQGESDTQYF	TGTGCCAGCAGTGAACCTTGGCAGGGGGAGTCAGATACGCAGTATTTT
TRBV25-1	NA	NA	TRBJ2-5	CASSEAGQETQYF	TGTGCCAGCAGTGAGGCGGGTCAAGAGACCCAGTACTTC
TRBV7-7	NA	TRBD2	TRBJ2-1	CASSLVPAGGPINEQFF	TGTGCTAGCAGCTTAGTCCCAGCGGGAGGGCCGATCAATGAGCAGTTCTTC
TRBV9	NA	TRBD1	TRBJ1-5	CASSVGTQGNQPQHF	TGTGCCAGCAGCGTAGGGACACAGGGGAATCAGCCCCAGCATTTT
TRBV5-6	NA	NA	TRBJ1-1	CASSIGAEAFF	TGTGCCAGCAGCATCGGGGCTGAAGCTTTCTTT
TRBV7-9	NA	NA	TRBJ1-1	CASSFTGENTEAFF	TGTGCCAGCAGCTTCACGGGGGAGAACACTGAAGCTTTCTTT
TRBV5-1	few	NA	TRBJ2-2	CASSSPGLVNTGELFF	TGCGCCAGCAGCTCACCGGGACTGGTGAACACCGGGGAGCTGTTTTTT
TRBV27	NA	NA	TRBJ2-2	CASSSSGPYTGELFF	TGTGCCAGCAGTTCCTCGGGCCCCTACACCGGGGAGCTGTTTTTT
TRBV9	NA	NA	TRBJ2-1	CASSVRTGRVNEQFF	TGTGCCAGCAGCGTAAGGACAGGGAGGGTCAATGAGCAGTTCTTC
TRBV7-6	NA	NA	TRBJ2-2	CASSSEAASSRELFF	TGTGCCAGCAGCTCAGAGGCGGCTAGCAGCAGGGAGCTGTTTTTT
TRBV29-1	NA	NA	TRBJ1-2	CSVSSRMRSYGYTF	TGCAGCGTTTCATCTCGAATGCGAAGCTATGGCTACACCTTC
TRBV5-6	NA	NA	TRBJ2-1	CASSIYDRGPGREQFF	TGTGCCAGCAGCATATACGACAGGGGACCCGGGAGGGAGCAGTTCTTC
TRBV9	NA	NA	TRBJ2-7	CASSVGWTSYEQYF	TGTGCCAGCAGCGTAGGATGGACCTCCTACGAGCAGTACTTC
TRBV19	once	NA	TRBJ1-3	CASTELTGNTIYF	TGTGCCAGTACGGAGCTGACGGGAAACACCATATATTTT
TRBV15	once	NA	TRBJ2-5	CATSSRGELEETQYF	TGTGCCACCAGCAGTAGGGGGGAGCTGGAAGAGACCCAGTACTTC
TRBV6-1	NA	TRBD1	TRBJ1-2	CASSARSGGSNYGYTF	TGTGCCAGCAGTGCGCGGTCAGGGGGCTCGAACTATGGCTACACCTTC
TRBV19	NA	NA	TRBJ1-6	CASSIGFGPLHF	TGTGCCAGTAGTATTGGGTTTGGACCCCTCCACTTT